One TCR beta chain is described in this entry. Its matching antigen is unknown. This sample stems from a study of response to subunit inactivated influenza vaccine. Study observations and caveats: Authors suggested seasonal influenza vaccinations each recruit few new T cells.

The V and J ends lost 6 bases and 5 bases, in that order; junction bases with no gene match: 5. Germline CDR1 and CDR2: SNHLY and FYNNEI. The CDR3 is made up of 13 amino acids. One entry per CDR3 protein results from TCRdb running MiXCR on the RT-PCR reads. Here the sample spans under 200,000 distinct CDR3 sequences, roughly 10% being singletons. The clonotype comes from a man between 50 and 70 years old who received an inactivated influenza vaccine. The chain has TRBV2 and TRBJ2-5, with 8 bases matching TRBD1. The sequencing used CD8+ T cells sorted from PBMCs, collected roughly 24 months after vaccination. Here the CDR3 reads CASRDRVWETQYF. CDR3 nucleotides: TGTGCCAGCAGGGACAGGGTTTGGGAGACCCAGTACTTC.